The next 32 T cell receptor beta chains were all read from a single sample in a study of shared clonotypes between healthy human individuals. The protocol was immunoSEQ multiplex PCR, while the TCRdb copy is restricted to in-frame clones and leaves out a portion. The sample shows 1.6 million or so clones, approximately 98.5% of them seen only once. The sample taken for sequencing was naive CD4+ T cells sorted from blood. Regarding subset: CD45RA+ positively selected. The receptor source for this set is a man under 40 in good health.

The chain recombines TRBV7-2 with TRBJ1-4; D perhaps matches TRBD1 (6 bases). CDR3 size: 14 residues. Between the trimmed V and J ends, which lost 5 bases and 5 bases, there was a span of 12 bases. Germline V gene lookup returns CDR1 SGHTA and CDR2 FQGNSA. The DNA for the CDR3 is TGTGCCAGCAGCCGGGACACCGCCAATGAAAAACTGTTTTTT. Its protein is CASSRDTANEKLFF.

The chain links TRBV5-6 to TRBJ2-7; 7 nucleotides align to TRBD2. The junction had 15 bases not matched to a gene; V was cut back by 6 bases and J by 3 bases. The CDR3 sequence is 16 residues long. CDR1 is SGHDT, CDR2 YYEEEE, per germline. CDR3 protein: CASNQGAGTGGYEQYF. The CDR3 DNA reads TGTGCCAGCAACCAGGGTGCCGGGACGGGGGGCTACGAGCAGTACTTC.

The chain is built from TRBV19 and TRBJ2-1; D is undetermined. The length of the CDR3 is 13 residues. Trimming pared 5 bases from V and 2 bases from J, leaving 7 bases between. Germline CDR1 reads LNHDA; CDR2 reads SQIVND (reference sequence). CDR3 sequence: CASSAPPYNEQFF. CDR3 coding DNA: TGTGCCAGTAGTGCCCCTCCCTACAATGAGCAGTTCTTC. The full variable domain, in which reference TRBV19 and TRBJ2-1 provide the parts outside the CDR3, is DGGITQSPKYLFRKEGQNVTLSCEQNLNHDAMYWYRQDPGQGLRLIYYSQIVNDFQKGDIAEGYSVSREKKESFPLTVTSAQKNPTAFYLCASSAPPYNEQFFGPGTRLTVL.

The chain links TRBV28 to TRBJ1-1, with TRBD1 matching 8 bases. V lost 6 bases, J lost 6 bases, and 9 bases stayed unmatched. This CDR3 spans 14 amino acids. From germline, CDR1 is MDHEN and CDR2 SYDVKM. This CDR3 is CASSTTGGMAEAFF. The CDR3, as DNA: TGTGCCAGCAGCACCACAGGGGGTATGGCTGAAGCTTTCTTT.

In this sample, this clone turned up a few times. This specimen includes other DNA sequences encoding the same CDR3. The chain has TRBV18 and TRBJ1-1; TRBD1 aligns across 7 bases. Germline-derived CDR1 and CDR2 are KGHSH and LQKENI. The V gene end was trimmed by 3 bases and the J gene end by 0 bases; junction bases not matched to a gene: 1. This CDR3 is 14 amino acids long. The CDR3 is CASSPGTVNTEAFF. As DNA, the CDR3 is TGTGCCAGCTCACCGGGGACAGTGAACACTGAAGCTTTCTTT.

The chain recombines TRBV29-1 with TRBJ2-1; the D gene is possibly TRBD2 (6 bases). Germline V gene sequence: CDR1 SQVTM, CDR2 ANQGSEA. V gave up 7 bases and J gave up 12 bases, with 22 bases separating them. The CDR3 spans 13 residues. The CDR3 here is CSAHQGGTGGQFF. The CDR3 region has the DNA TGCAGCGCCCACCAGGGAGGTACGGGCGGGCAGTTCTTC.

The chain carries TRBV5-1 and TRBJ2-3; 7 nucleotides line up with TRBD2. The CDR3 has 15 residues. Germline assignment: CDR1 SGHRS and CDR2 YFSETQ. Germline trimming cut 0 bases from V and 3 bases from J; bases unmatched to any gene: 4. The CDR3 region is CASSLVLAVTDTQYF. CDR3 nucleotides: TGCGCCAGCAGCTTGGTGCTAGCGGTTACAGATACGCAGTATTTT.

This clone was seen only once. The rearrangement joins TRBV7-8 to TRBJ1-2; a possible D gene is TRBD1 (6 bases). Trimming left V 1 base short and J 3 bases short, with 15 bases between. The germline gives CDR1 SGHVS, CDR2 FQNEAQ. The CDR3 is 16 residues long. The CDR3 coding sequence is TGTGCCAGCAGCTTAGTGGTGGCGGGGGCCTACTATGGCTACACCTTC. Protein sequence: CASSLVVAGAYYGYTF.

The chain combines TRBV11-2 with TRBJ1-1; unclear D gene. The V gene lost 5 bases and the J gene lost 5 bases, with 27 bases spanning the gap. The CDR3 covers 18 residues. The germline V gene has CDR1 SGHAT and CDR2 FQNNGV. CDR3 in amino acids: CASSPPLAVRVISTEAFF. The CDR3 DNA follows: TGTGCCAGCAGCCCCCCTCTCGCCGTAAGGGTAATCTCAACTGAAGCTTTCTTT.

This clone was counted only a few times. The chain has TRBV7-8 and TRBJ2-7; unclear D gene. The CDR3 consists of 11 residues. CDR1 is SGHVS and CDR2 is FQNEAQ in the germline V gene. Trimming cost V 5 bases and J 1 base, with 3 bases left between them. CDR3 sequence reads: CASSISYEQYF. CDR3 bases: TGTGCCAGCAGCATATCCTACGAGCAGTACTTC.

The chain is built from TRBV7-9 and TRBJ1-2; maybe TRBD1 (5 bases). CDR3 size: 14 residues. Germline CDR1 SEHNR, CDR2 FQNEAQ (reference sequence). With 2 bases removed from V and 3 bases from J, the gap between germline ends came to 10 bases. The CDR3 loop is CASSLPRVDYGYTF. The CDR3 DNA follows: TGTGCCAGCAGCTTACCCAGGGTGGACTATGGCTACACCTTC.

The chain couples TRBV15 to TRBJ2-1, with TRBD1 matching 8 bases. The CDR3 sequence is 17 residues long. Trimming at V came to 3 bases and at J to 1 base, leaving 8 bases not matched to a gene. Germline CDR1 and CDR2: LNHNV and YYDKDF (reference sequence). For the CDR3, the DNA is TGTGCCACCAGCAGTGATCAGGGGGCAAGGTCCTACAATGAGCAGTTCTTC. Amino acids: CATSSDQGARSYNEQFF.

The genes are TRBV20-1 and TRBJ1-1; D uncertain. V was clipped by 2 bases and J by 8 bases, with 6 bases between them. The CDR3 spans 10 residues. Germline CDR1 DFQATT, CDR2 SNEGSKA (reference sequence). CDR3: CSARRVEAFF. In DNA, the CDR3 is TGCAGTGCTAGAAGGGTGGAAGCTTTCTTT.

The chain carries TRBV2 and TRBJ2-7, with 8 positions matching TRBD2. V lost 11 bases, J lost 1 base, and 10 bases stayed unmatched. CDR1 SNHLY and CDR2 FYNNEI come from the germline V gene. The CDR3 has 14 residues. Here the CDR3 reads CAAAFSGVSYEQYF. In nucleotides, the CDR3 is TGTGCCGCGGCTTTTAGCGGGGTATCCTACGAGCAGTACTTC.

The genes are TRBV5-6 and TRBJ2-5; TRBD1 matches at 8 bases. Germline V CDR1 and CDR2: SGHDT, YYEEEE. This CDR3 is 16 amino acids long. Germline trimming cut 0 bases from V and 4 bases from J; bases unmatched to any gene: 8. The CDR3 DNA is TGTGCCAGCAGCTTGGTTCCAGGGGGCGCCTTAGAGACCCAGTACTTC. The encoded protein is CASSLVPGGALETQYF.

This chain connects TRBV5-1 to TRBJ2-3; possibly TRBD1 for D (6 bases). The CDR3 sequence is 14 residues long. Trimming left V 6 bases short and J 2 bases short, with 13 bases between. Germline values: CDR1 SGHRS, CDR2 YFSETQ. The CDR3 DNA follows: TGCGCCAGCAACGTGGGGGCCTACACAGATACGCAGTATTTT. Translated: CASNVGAYTDTQYF.

This clone was detected only once. The chain links TRBV5-1 to TRBJ1-2, with 8 bases aligning to TRBD1. Germline CDR1 reads SGHRS; CDR2 reads YFSETQ. The length of the CDR3 is 18 residues. V was clipped by 0 bases and J by 1 base; unmatched bases: 11. This CDR3 reads CASSLGLRDRNINYGYTF. The DNA of the CDR3 is TGCGCCAGCAGCTTGGGCCTCCGGGACAGGAACATTAACTATGGCTACACCTTC.

The rearrangement links TRBV7-7 to TRBJ2-5; D possibly corresponds to TRBD2 (6 bases). V lost 1 base and J lost 5, with 11 bases in between. Germline loops: CDR1 SSHAT, CDR2 FNYEAQ (reference sequence). The CDR3 spans 14 residues. CDR3 in amino acids: CASSLGSGRETQYF. The CDR3 nucleotides are TGTGCCAGCAGCTTAGGGTCAGGGAGGGAGACCCAGTACTTC.

J is TRBJ1-2 and V is TRBV7-9; weak D call: TRBD1 (5 bases). Germline V gives CDR1 SEHNR, CDR2 FQNEAQ (reference sequence). V was trimmed by 2 bases and J by 2 bases, leaving 6 bases between them. This CDR3 has 13 amino acids. CDR3 nucleotides: TGTGCCAGCAGCTTAAACAGGAACTATGGCTACACCTTC. It specifies CASSLNRNYGYTF. Filled out from reference TRBV7-9 and TRBJ1-2, the complete variable domain reads DTGVSQNPRHKITKRGQNVTFRCDPISEHNRLYWYRQTLGQGPEFLTYFQNEAQLEKSRLLSDRFSAERPKGSFSTLEIQRTEQGDSAMYLCASSLNRNYGYTFGSGTRLTVV.

This clone was observed a single time. V gene TRBV28 combines with J gene TRBJ1-3, with D unclear. The V end was cut by 5 bases, the J end by 3 bases, with 11 bases between. CDR1 and CDR2 (germline): MDHEN, SYDVKM. CDR3 size: 14 residues. In DNA form, the CDR3 reads TGTGCCAGCAGTAAAGGGCTTCTTGGAAACACCATATATTTT. Translated: CASSKGLLGNTIYF. Using reference TRBV28 and TRBJ1-3 for the parts outside the CDR3, the full variable domain is DVKVTQSSRYLVKRTGEKVFLECVQDMDHENMFWYRQDPGLGLRLIYFSYDVKMKEKGDIPEGYSVSREKKERFSLILESASTNQTSMYLCASSKGLLGNTIYFGEGSWLTVV.

J is TRBJ2-7 and V is TRBV29-1, with D uncertain. Trimming cost V 2 bases and J 5 bases, with 10 bases left between them. The CDR3 has 12 residues. CDR1 SQVTM and CDR2 ANQGSEA come from the germline V gene. In DNA, the CDR3 is TGCAGCGTTGAAAGGTCAGCCGACGAGCAGTACTTC. Its translation: CSVERSADEQYF.

The chain carries TRBV14 and TRBJ2-7, with TRBD2 identical over 10 bases. This CDR3 region has 15 residues. V dropped 4 bases and J dropped 7; count of bases not matched to a gene: 10. Germline CDR1 SGHDN, CDR2 FVKESK. The CDR3 DNA reads as TGTGCCAGCAGCCCTCGGACTAGCGGCGGGTTGGAGCAGTACTTC. It translates to CASSPRTSGGLEQYF.

On this clone itself: The identical CDR3 is also encoded by other nucleotide sequences in the sample. The chain links TRBV5-1 to TRBJ2-1; TRBD2 matches at 7 bases. The germline V gene has CDR1 SGHRS and CDR2 YFSETQ. V dropped 0 bases and J dropped 4; count of bases not matched to a gene: 4. The CDR3 contains 15 residues. Written as DNA, the CDR3 is TGCGCCAGCAGCTTGGCGGCGGGGGTTTACAATGAGCAGTTCTTC. Residues: CASSLAAGVYNEQFF.

The genes are TRBV7-3 and TRBJ1-1, with TRBD1 as a possible D gene (5 bases). V lost 6 bases to trimming and J lost 1 base, with 9 bases between them. The CDR3 has 13 residues. CDR1 is SGHTA and CDR2 is FQGTGA in the germline V gene. The CDR3 nucleotides are TGTGCCAGCAGTTCCGGGGGGAACACTGAAGCTTTCTTT. Encoded protein: CASSSGGNTEAFF.

The rearrangement joins TRBV6-1 to TRBJ2-1; 11 nucleotides line up with TRBD1. This CDR3 contains 15 residues. Unmatched junction bases numbered 7, after V lost 6 bases and J lost 6 bases. Germline V CDR1 and CDR2: MNHNS, SASEGT. The CDR3 loop is CASSHGQGAINEQFF. For the CDR3, the DNA is TGTGCCAGCAGCCACGGACAGGGGGCGATCAATGAGCAGTTCTTC.

This sequence joins TRBV6-5 and TRBJ2-1; the match to TRBD1 covers 7 bases. Germline V gene data show CDR1 as MNHEY and CDR2 as SVGAGI. CDR3 length: 15 amino acids. V shed 4 bases, J shed 3 bases, and the junction held 6 bases outside the gene matches. This CDR3 reads CASSSGYRGYNEQFF. In nucleotides, the CDR3 is TGTGCCAGCAGTTCCGGGTACAGGGGCTACAATGAGCAGTTCTTC.

The chain joins TRBV15 to TRBJ2-2; D perhaps matches TRBD1 (6 bases). V lost 1 base to trimming and J lost 6 bases, with 15 bases between them. CDR1 and CDR2 from the germline V gene are LNHNV and YYDKDF (reference sequence). The CDR3 is 16 residues long. The CDR3 spells CATSRGGTPVSGELFF. The CDR3 nucleotides are TGTGCCACCAGCAGAGGAGGGACACCCGTATCCGGGGAGCTGTTTTTT. Using reference TRBV15 and TRBJ2-2 for the parts outside the CDR3, the full variable domain is DAMVIQNPRYQVTQFGKPVTLSCSQTLNHNVMYWYQQKSSQAPKLLFHYYDKDFNNEADTPDNFQSRRPNTSFCFLDIRSPGLGDTAMYLCATSRGGTPVSGELFFGEGSRLTVL.

V usage is TRBV10-3 and J usage is TRBJ2-2; the D gene is possibly TRBD1 (6 bases). The V end was cut by 10 bases, the J end by 5 bases, with 17 bases between. The CDR3 totals 14 residues. The germline V gene has CDR1 ENHRY and CDR2 SYGVKD. The CDR3 nucleotides are TGTGCCACAGGCATGGGGGCCTTAACCGGGGAGCTGTTTTTT. Residues: CATGMGALTGELFF.

The rearrangement uses TRBV4-3 and TRBJ2-1; no clear D. This CDR3 region has 16 residues. The V gene's germline CDR1 is LGHNA and CDR2 YSLEER. Trimming removed 0 bases from V and 0 bases from J, with 9 bases in between. CDR3 in DNA: TGCGCCAGCAGCCAAGAAGGGTGGAGCTCCTACAATGAGCAGTTCTTC. Its translation: CASSQEGWSSYNEQFF.

The chain has TRBV4-1 and TRBJ1-2; D remains ambiguous. Germline lookup yields CDR1 MGHRA and CDR2 YSYEKL. The CDR3 length is 13 residues. Trimming pared 4 bases from V and 4 bases from J, leaving 10 bases between. CDR3 nucleotide sequence: TGCGCCAGCAGCCCAGGCGCGAGCTATGGCTACACCTTC. Translated, it gives CASSPGASYGYTF.

The chain uses TRBV9 and TRBJ1-1; D might be TRBD1 (5 bases). V was clipped by 0 bases and J by 7 bases, with 10 bases between them. This CDR3 is built from 13 residues. Germline assignment: CDR1 SGDLS and CDR2 YYNGEE. This chain's CDR3 is CASSVGTRNEAFF. CDR3 sequence (DNA): TGTGCCAGCAGCGTAGGGACACGCAATGAAGCTTTCTTT.

This rearrangement joins TRBV10-3 to TRBJ2-3; 14 bases agree with TRBD2. The germline V gene encodes CDR1 ENHRY and CDR2 SYGVKD. Trimming at V came to 3 bases and at J to 7 bases, leaving 21 bases not matched to a gene. This CDR3 comprises 21 residues. This chain's CDR3 is CAISDGTGRLAGGPGRHTQYF. Here the CDR3 DNA reads TGTGCCATCAGTGATGGGACAGGTCGACTAGCGGGAGGGCCCGGGAGGCATACGCAGTATTTT.